Listed below are T cell receptor beta chains from one sample, sequenced in a study of patients and donors after allogeneic stem cell transplantation. TCRdb reprocessed the RT-PCR reads with MiXCR, giving one entry per CDR3 protein. Of approximately 57,000 distinct CDR3 sequences listed, approximately 12% are singletons. The sample comprised blood, either unsorted or a sorted T cell fraction (not recorded which). The receptors derive from a human donor who was either an allogeneic HSCT recipient or a stem cell or donor lymphocyte infusion donor (not recorded which). It is not recorded whose cells these are; they may come from a transplant donor. The CDR3 runs from the conserved cysteine through the conserved F or W. D genes are given only for firm matches. Part of the rows lack a size; the others show once, few, many or a class for expanded clones.

D gene	V gene	clone size	J gene	CDR3 protein
-	TRBV6-5	few	TRBJ2-2	CASSYSFYRGANTGELFF
TRBD1	TRBV27	few	TRBJ2-7	CASSLGQAPYEQYF
TRBD2	TRBV5-1	few	TRBJ2-1	CASSEAPYGGRQGGYNEQFF
-	TRBV14	few	TRBJ2-1	CASSPLFWVSYNEQFF
-	TRBV27	many	TRBJ1-6	CASTPYRASSYNSPLHF
-	TRBV7-2	few	TRBJ2-1	CASSAWPENEQFF
TRBD2	TRBV29-1	few	TRBJ2-5	CSVDWVSGRFEQETQYF
TRBD2	TRBV5-1	-	TRBJ2-7	CASSWYEAGDSNEQYF
-	TRBV27	many	TRBJ2-3	CASNFLGTDTQYF
TRBD1	TRBV27	-	TRBJ1-1	CASRFWGTGGVRSTEAFF
TRBD1	TRBV6-5	-	TRBJ2-5	CASNQDRGEETQYF
-	TRBV6-6	few	TRBJ1-2	CASSYSDSLLLYGYTF
TRBD1	TRBV12-3/TRBV12-4	many	TRBJ1-1	CASSFGQGLKTEAFF
-	TRBV5-1	many	TRBJ2-7	CASSTGASPEQYF
-	TRBV11-1	many	TRBJ2-7	CASSQAGITYEQYF
-	TRBV20-1	few	TRBJ2-1	CSARVLREVVYEQFF
-	TRBV6-5	many	TRBJ1-1	CASSSFTEAFF
TRBD1	TRBV5-1	-	TRBJ2-5	CASRGQGKTFQETQYF
TRBD1	TRBV20-1	many	TRBJ1-1	CSARALQGELEAFF
-	TRBV5-1	few	TRBJ2-7	CASSRSPEGEQYF
TRBD1	TRBV4-1	once	TRBJ2-7	CASSQVPGVTGDEQYF
-	TRBV5-5	-	TRBJ2-5	CASSLGQAQETQYF
-	TRBV5-1	-	TRBJ1-5	CASSTGGADQPQHF
-	TRBV7-7	-	TRBJ2-5	CASSLPRQRSVETQYF
-	TRBV5-6	few	TRBJ1-1	CASSLANQGITEAFF
-	TRBV7-9	-	TRBJ2-7	CASSLGTLYEQYF
-	TRBV3-1	-	TRBJ2-5	CASSPQTGTQETQYF
-	TRBV19	-	TRBJ2-1	CASRRESEQFF